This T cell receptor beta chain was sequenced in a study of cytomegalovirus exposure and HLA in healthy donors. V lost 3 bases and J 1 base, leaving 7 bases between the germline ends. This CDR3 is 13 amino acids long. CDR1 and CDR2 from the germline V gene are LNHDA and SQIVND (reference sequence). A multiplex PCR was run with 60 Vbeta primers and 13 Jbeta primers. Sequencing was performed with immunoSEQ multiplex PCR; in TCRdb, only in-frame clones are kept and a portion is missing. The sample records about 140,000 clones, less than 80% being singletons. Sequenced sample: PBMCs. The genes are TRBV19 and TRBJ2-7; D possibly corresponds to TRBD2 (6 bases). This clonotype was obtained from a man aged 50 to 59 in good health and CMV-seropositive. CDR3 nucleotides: TGTGCCAGTAGTATGGGGAGGTCCTACGAGCAGTACTTC. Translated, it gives CASSMGRSYEQYF.